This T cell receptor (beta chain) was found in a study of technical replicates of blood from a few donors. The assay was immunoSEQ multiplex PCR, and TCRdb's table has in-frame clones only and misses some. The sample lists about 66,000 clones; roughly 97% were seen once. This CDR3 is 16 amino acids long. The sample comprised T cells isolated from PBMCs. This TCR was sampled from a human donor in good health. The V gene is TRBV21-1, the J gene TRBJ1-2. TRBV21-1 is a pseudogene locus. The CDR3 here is CASSKVEERAHYGYTF. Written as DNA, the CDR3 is TGTGCCAGCAGCAAAGTGGAGGAGAGGGCACACTATGGCTACACCTTC.